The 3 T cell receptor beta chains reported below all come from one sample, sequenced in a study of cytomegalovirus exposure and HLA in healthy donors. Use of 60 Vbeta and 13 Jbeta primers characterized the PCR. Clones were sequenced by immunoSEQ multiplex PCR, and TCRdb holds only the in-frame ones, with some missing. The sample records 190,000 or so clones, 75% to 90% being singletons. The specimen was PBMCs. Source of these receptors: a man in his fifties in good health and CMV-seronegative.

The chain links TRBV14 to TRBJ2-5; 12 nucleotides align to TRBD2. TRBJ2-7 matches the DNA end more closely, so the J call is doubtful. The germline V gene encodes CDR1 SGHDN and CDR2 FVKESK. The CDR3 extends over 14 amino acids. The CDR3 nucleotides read TGTGCCAGCAGCTTGGGACTAGCGGGCTACGAGCAGTACTTC. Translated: CASSLGLAGYEQYF.

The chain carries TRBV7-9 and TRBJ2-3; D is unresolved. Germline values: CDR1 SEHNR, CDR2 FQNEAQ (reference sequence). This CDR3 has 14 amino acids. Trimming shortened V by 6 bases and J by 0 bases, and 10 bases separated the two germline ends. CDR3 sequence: CASSRSVSTDTQYF. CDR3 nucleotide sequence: TGTGCCAGCAGTCGTTCGGTCAGCACAGATACGCAGTATTTT.

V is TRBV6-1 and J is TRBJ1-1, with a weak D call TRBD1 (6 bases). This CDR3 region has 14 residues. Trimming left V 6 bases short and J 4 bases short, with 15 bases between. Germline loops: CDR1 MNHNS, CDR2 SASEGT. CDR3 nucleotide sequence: TGTGCCAGCAGGTTACAGGGCCTAGTCACTGAAGCTTTCTTT. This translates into CASRLQGLVTEAFF.